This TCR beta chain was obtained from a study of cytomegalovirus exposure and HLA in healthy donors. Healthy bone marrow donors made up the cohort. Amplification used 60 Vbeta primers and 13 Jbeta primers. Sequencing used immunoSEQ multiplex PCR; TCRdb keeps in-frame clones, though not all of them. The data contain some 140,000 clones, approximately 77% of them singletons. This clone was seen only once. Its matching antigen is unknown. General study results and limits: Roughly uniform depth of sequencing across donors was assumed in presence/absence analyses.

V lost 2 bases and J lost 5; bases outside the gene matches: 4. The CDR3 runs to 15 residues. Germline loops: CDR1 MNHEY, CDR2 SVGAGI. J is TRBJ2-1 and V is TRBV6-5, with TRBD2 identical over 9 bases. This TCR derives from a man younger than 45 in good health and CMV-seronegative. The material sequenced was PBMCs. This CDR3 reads CASSYQREVHNEQFF. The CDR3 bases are TGTGCCAGCAGTTACCAGCGGGAGGTTCACAATGAGCAGTTCTTC.